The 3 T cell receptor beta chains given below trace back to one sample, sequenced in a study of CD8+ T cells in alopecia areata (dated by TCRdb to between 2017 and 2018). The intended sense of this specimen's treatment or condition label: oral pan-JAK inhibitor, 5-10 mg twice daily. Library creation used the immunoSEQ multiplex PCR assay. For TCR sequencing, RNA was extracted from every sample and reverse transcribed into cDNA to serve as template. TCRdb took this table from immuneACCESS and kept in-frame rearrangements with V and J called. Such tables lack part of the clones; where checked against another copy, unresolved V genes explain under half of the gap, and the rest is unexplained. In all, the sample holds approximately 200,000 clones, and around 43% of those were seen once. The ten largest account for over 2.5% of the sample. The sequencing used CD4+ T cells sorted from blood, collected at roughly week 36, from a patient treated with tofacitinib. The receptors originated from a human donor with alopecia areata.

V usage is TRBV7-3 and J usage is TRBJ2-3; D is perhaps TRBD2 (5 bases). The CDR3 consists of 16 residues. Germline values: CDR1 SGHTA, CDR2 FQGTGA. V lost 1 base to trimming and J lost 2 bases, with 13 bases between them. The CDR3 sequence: CASSLNTRGHTDTQYF. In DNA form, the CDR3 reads TGTGCCAGCAGCTTAAACACGCGCGGGCACACAGATACGCAGTATTTT.

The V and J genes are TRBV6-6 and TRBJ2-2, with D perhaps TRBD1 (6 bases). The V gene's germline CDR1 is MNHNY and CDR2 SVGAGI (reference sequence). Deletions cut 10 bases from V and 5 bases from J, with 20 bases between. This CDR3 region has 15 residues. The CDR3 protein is CATSPQTGSTGELFF. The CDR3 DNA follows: TGTGCCACCTCTCCCCAAACAGGGAGTACCGGGGAGCTGTTTTTT.

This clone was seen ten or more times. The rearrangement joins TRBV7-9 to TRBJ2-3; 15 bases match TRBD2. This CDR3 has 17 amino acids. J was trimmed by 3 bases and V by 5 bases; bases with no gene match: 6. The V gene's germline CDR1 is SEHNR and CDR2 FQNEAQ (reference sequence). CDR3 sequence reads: CASSDRTSGRGTDTQYF. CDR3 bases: TGTGCCAGCAGCGACCGGACTAGCGGGAGGGGAACAGATACGCAGTATTTT.